This T cell receptor beta chain was recovered during a study of cytomegalovirus exposure and HLA in healthy donors. The PCR contained 60 Vbeta and 13 Jbeta primers. TCRdb's copy holds only in-frame clones and misses some; the assay was immunoSEQ multiplex PCR. The sample lists over 200,000 clones; roughly 68% were seen once. Germline V gene data show CDR1 as MNHNY and CDR2 as SVGAGI (reference sequence). CDR3 length: 16 amino acids. With 2 bases removed from V and 7 bases from J, the gap between germline ends came to 15 bases. On this clone itself: Other DNA sequences in this specimen translate into the identical CDR3.

The sample consisted of PBMCs. The J gene is TRBJ1-6, the V gene TRBV6-6; D is possibly TRBD1 (5 bases). This clonotype was obtained from a man aged 35 to 55 in good health and CMV-seropositive. The CDR3 DNA reads TGTGCCAGCAGTTACCTCCCCCGGACATACAATTCACCCCTCCACTTT. Its translation is CASSYLPRTYNSPLHF.